A single sample is the source of the 17 T cell receptor beta chains below, sequenced in a study of control samples from healthy donors and cancer patients. The assay was immunoSEQ multiplex PCR, and TCRdb's table has in-frame clones only and misses some. The table records about 110,000 clones, approximately 84% of them present only once. The sample comprised blood. The receptors here all came from a young man in good health.

The table lists this clone with a count of one. This chain links TRBV10-1 with TRBJ2-1; D might be TRBD2 (5 bases). Trimming removed 3 bases at V and 6 bases at J, with 15 bases between. The CDR3 consists of 15 residues. Looked up from germline, CDR1 is WNHNN and CDR2 is SYGVQD (reference sequence). The CDR3 DNA reads as TGCGCCAGCAGTGATGGGAGTCTCCTTGTCAATGAGCAGTTCTTC. It specifies CASSDGSLLVNEQFF.

The chain joins TRBV6-5 to TRBJ2-1, with D perhaps TRBD2 (7 bases). The V gene's germline CDR1 is MNHEY and CDR2 SVGAGI. Trimming pared 6 bases from V and 7 bases from J, leaving 16 bases between. The CDR3 runs to 14 residues. CDR3 DNA sequence: TGTGCCAGCAGCCTGGCGGGGGCTTCTAATGAGCAGTTCTTC. This sequence encodes CASSLAGASNEQFF.

The chain links TRBV11-2 to TRBJ1-2, with D unresolved. Germline loops: CDR1 SGHAT, CDR2 FQNNGV. This CDR3 has 13 residues. Trimming removed 3 bases at V and 4 bases at J, with 9 bases between. CDR3: CASSFGSSYGYTF. The CDR3 bases are TGTGCCAGCAGCTTTGGGTCCTCCTATGGCTACACCTTC.

The rearrangement uses TRBV4-1 and TRBJ1-5; 7 bases align to TRBD1. CDR1 and CDR2 from the germline V gene are MGHRA and YSYEKL. V gave up 1 base and J gave up 6 bases; unmatched junction bases: 12. The CDR3 loop spans 17 amino acids. The CDR3 sequence is CASSQVVGGRGGQPQHF. DNA of the CDR3: TGCGCCAGCAGCCAAGTCGTCGGCGGCAGGGGGGGTCAGCCCCAGCATTTT.

This clone was picked up a small number of times. The chain combines TRBV27 with TRBJ2-4, with D possibly matching TRBD1 (6 bases). The CDR3 runs to 16 residues. CDR1 is MNHEY and CDR2 is SMNVEV in the germline V gene (reference sequence). V was clipped by 5 bases and J by 0 bases, with 14 bases between them. In DNA, the CDR3 is TGTGCCAGCAGTCTCAGGGGACGAAGAGCCAAAAACATTCAGTACTTC. Protein sequence: CASSLRGRRAKNIQYF.

The V and J genes are TRBV10-3 and TRBJ2-7, with 7 bases lining up with TRBD1. Germline V gene lookup returns CDR1 ENHRY and CDR2 SYGVKD. The V gene end was trimmed by 2 bases and the J gene end by 2 bases; junction bases not matched to a gene: 3. The CDR3 totals 14 residues. The CDR3: CAISENRGPYEQYF. Written as DNA, the CDR3 is TGTGCCATCAGTGAGAATAGGGGGCCCTACGAGCAGTACTTC.

V and J are TRBV28 and TRBJ1-2; no reliable D call. The CDR3 runs to 13 residues. Germline V lookup: CDR1 MDHEN, CDR2 SYDVKM. V was pared by 6 bases and J by 3 bases, with 11 bases between. The CDR3, as DNA: TGTGCCAGCAGGCCCGACAAAGACTATGGCTACACCTTC. Its protein is CASRPDKDYGYTF.

The chain employs TRBV6-2 or TRBV6-3 and TRBJ2-3, with TRBD1 matching over 7 bases. Losses at the gene ends were 5 bases for V and 1 base for J; bases not matched to a gene: 6. CDR1 is MNHEY and CDR2 is SVGEGT in the germline V gene. CDR3 length: 15 amino acids. This CDR3 is CASSQADRGTDTQYF. CDR3 in DNA: TGTGCCAGCAGTCAGGCCGACAGGGGCACAGATACGCAGTATTTT.

The rearrangement uses TRBV28 and TRBJ1-2; no definite D call. Germline V gene lookup returns CDR1 MDHEN and CDR2 SYDVKM. Trimming stripped 10 bases from V and 1 base from J, with 10 bases between. This CDR3 comprises 12 residues. The CDR3 sequence is CATDLDNYGYTF. The CDR3 bases are TGTGCCACCGACTTGGATAACTATGGCTACACCTTC.

The genes are TRBV15 and TRBJ1-4; TRBD1 might be the D (6 bases). Trimming removed 3 bases from V and 8 bases from J, with 16 bases in between. There are 15 residues in the CDR3. Germline lookup yields CDR1 LNHNV and CDR2 YYDKDF (reference sequence). As DNA, the CDR3 is TGTGCCACCAGCAGGGAAGGACAGAGGGGGGAAAAACTGTTTTTT. This encodes CATSREGQRGEKLFF.

This clone was observed a few times. This chain joins TRBV6-2 or TRBV6-3 and TRBJ2-5; 7 positions match TRBD1. J was trimmed by 3 bases and V by 2 bases; bases with no gene match: 6. This CDR3 is built from 15 residues. Per the germline V gene, CDR1 is MNHEY and CDR2 is SVGEGT. CDR3 loop: CASSYLGTAKETQYF. The CDR3 bases are TGTGCCAGCAGTTACCTTGGGACAGCTAAAGAGACCCAGTACTTC.

This chain links TRBV11-3 with TRBJ2-7; a weak D match, TRBD1 (6 bases). Trimming removed 5 bases from V and 1 base from J, with 9 bases in between. Germline V gene sequence: CDR1 SGHNT, CDR2 YENEEA. The CDR3 runs to 13 residues. The DNA for the CDR3 is TGTGCCAGCAGCGCACAGGGTTCCTACGAGCAGTACTTC. Its translation: CASSAQGSYEQYF.

V is TRBV7-6 and J is TRBJ1-1; D is undetermined. Germline-derived CDR1 and CDR2 are SGHVS and FNYEAQ. The V end lost 1 base, the J end lost 4 bases, and 13 bases lay between the germline ends. This CDR3 comprises 15 residues. The CDR3 loop is CASSLEGRAGTEAFF. DNA of the CDR3: TGTGCCAGCAGCTTAGAAGGGCGGGCGGGCACTGAAGCTTTCTTT.

This sequence joins TRBV19 and TRBJ1-2; 7 nucleotides match TRBD1. V gave up 7 bases and J gave up 7 bases; unmatched junction bases: 9. The CDR3 totals 13 residues. Germline-derived CDR1 and CDR2 are LNHDA and SQIVND (reference sequence). Here the CDR3 DNA reads TGTGCCAGTACCACCGAGACAGGGTCTGGCTACACCTTC. It codes for CASTTETGSGYTF.

DNA for the CDR3: TGTGCCAGCAGTCCCCTAAGGGCGCAGGACTATGGCTACACCTTC. Residues: CASSPLRAQDYGYTF. The chain employs TRBV28 and TRBJ1-2; D remains ambiguous. Trimming removed 5 bases at V and 3 bases at J, with 16 bases between. The V gene's germline CDR1 is MDHEN and CDR2 SYDVKM. The length of the CDR3 is 15 residues.

The rearrangement uses TRBV18 and TRBJ2-7; a possible D gene is TRBD2 (7 bases). The CDR3 totals 15 residues. From germline, CDR1 is KGHSH and CDR2 LQKENI. The ends were cut back, 6 bases at V and 1 base at J, with 16 bases in the middle. The DNA for the CDR3 is TGTGCCAGCTCGCCGGGGGGCGGCTGGTCCTACGAGCAGTACTTC. This codes for CASSPGGGWSYEQYF. Complete variable domain (other parts from reference TRBV18 and TRBJ2-7): NAGVMQNPRHLVRRRGQEARLRCSPMKGHSHVYWYRQLPEEGLKFMVYLQKENIIDESGMPKERFSAEFPKEGPSILRIQQVVRGDSAAYFCASSPGGGWSYEQYFGPGTRLTVT.

In its sample, this clone was seen once. The chain joins TRBV7-3 to TRBJ2-5; D tentatively reads TRBD1 or TRBD2 (6 bases each). The length of the CDR3 is 16 residues. The V end lost 5 bases, the J end lost 5 bases, and 21 bases lay between the germline ends. Germline V CDR1 and CDR2: SGHTA, FQGTGA. The CDR3 loop is CASSRHRVQGGETQYF. The DNA for the CDR3 is TGTGCCAGCAGCCGCCACAGAGTACAGGGAGGTGAGACCCAGTACTTC.